These T cell receptor beta chains were read from a single sample in a study of blood T cell repertoires in COVID-19. Sequencing used immunoSEQ multiplex PCR; TCRdb keeps in-frame clones, though not all of them. The sample lists 150,000 to 200,000 clones, approximately 88% occurring once. Sequencing was performed on PBMCs or T cells enriched from blood (not recorded which). The receptors come from a woman aged 55 to 70 who had recovered from COVID-19. Each CDR3 is given with its conserved first and last residue. D genes are given only for firm matches. Part of the rows lack a size; the others show once, few, many or a class for expanded clones.

size	D	V	J	DNA	CDR3
-	-	TRBV5-1	TRBJ1-2	TGCGCCAGCAGCTTAACAGGGTCCGGCTACACCTTC	CASSLTGSGYTF
few	-	TRBV5-1	TRBJ1-4	TGCGCCAGCAGCCCGGGGGGGGCTAATGAAAAACTGTTTTTT	CASSPGGANEKLFF
-	-	TRBV19	TRBJ1-2	TGTGCCAGTTCGGCGGGAACCTATGGCTACACCTTC	CASSAGTYGYTF
-	TRBD2	TRBV2	TRBJ2-1	TGTGCCAGCAGTGAAAGGGGACTAGCGGGAGGGTACAATGAGCAGTTCTTC	CASSERGLAGGYNEQFF
-	-	TRBV20-1	TRBJ1-5	TGCAGTGCTAGTCTTACAGGGAATCAGCCCCAGCATTTT	CSASLTGNQPQHF
-	-	TRBV11-2	TRBJ2-7	TGTGCCAGCAGCTTATCCCAGATCGACGAGCAGTACTTC	CASSLSQIDEQYF
few	TRBD2	TRBV7-2	TRBJ2-7	TGTGCCAGCAGCTTACGGGGGGGCCCTAAAGAGCAGTACTTC	CASSLRGGPKEQYF
-	TRBD2	TRBV5-5	TRBJ2-1	TGTGCCAGCAGCTTGTCTAGCGGGAGCAATGAGCAGTTCTTC	CASSLSSGSNEQFF
-	-	TRBV5-1	TRBJ2-2	TGCGCCAGCAGCTTGAGGCAGGTCAACACCGGGGAGCTGTTTTTT	CASSLRQVNTGELFF
-	TRBD1	TRBV5-1	TRBJ2-1	TGCGCCAGCAGCGGGACAGGGTCGGACAATGAGCAGTTCTTC	CASSGTGSDNEQFF
once	-	TRBV7-2	TRBJ2-1	TGTGCCAGCAGCTTATCCCTGCGGGATGAGCAGTTCTTC	CASSLSLRDEQFF
-	-	TRBV6-6	TRBJ1-6	TGTGCCAGCAGATTTACATTTCGGGAATCACCCCTCCACTTT	CASRFTFRESPLHF
once	TRBD1	TRBV6-4	TRBJ2-1	TGTGCCAGCAGCGGGGGACAGGGGGCTCGTGAGCAGTTCTTC	CASSGGQGAREQFF
-	-	TRBV5-1	TRBJ1-4	TGCGCCAGCAGCCCGCAAAATCCAGGCGAAAAACTGTTTTTT	CASSPQNPGEKLFF
-	TRBD1	TRBV10-3	TRBJ1-2	TGTGCCACGACTCCCGAAGGGACAGGGGGATATGGCTACACCTTC	CATTPEGTGGYGYTF
few	-	TRBV13	TRBJ1-1	TGTGCCAGCAGCTTAGGCGGGGGGAACACTGAAGCTTTCTTT	CASSLGGGNTEAFF
-	-	TRBV6-1	TRBJ2-5	TGTGCCAGCAGTGTCAACCCTAGTTCCCCCCAAGAGACCCAGTACTTC	CASSVNPSSPQETQYF
-	TRBD2	TRBV19	TRBJ2-2	TGTGCCACCGGGGGGTTTGTCGGGGAGCTGTTTTTT	CATGGFVGELFF
-	TRBD2	TRBV15	TRBJ2-5	TGTGCCACCAGCAGAGATCGACGTGAGGGGAGGGGGACCCAGTACTTC	CATSRDRREGRGTQYF
-	-	TRBV4-1	TRBJ1-2	TGCGCCAGCAGCCAGACTGGGGAGCAGGTATGGGGTGGCTACACCTTC	CASSQTGEQVWGGYTF
-	TRBD1	TRBV29-1	TRBJ1-2	TGCAGCGTCGGGGACAGCGTGAGTGGCTACACCTTC	CSVGDSVSGYTF
few	-	TRBV7-9	TRBJ1-5	TGTGCCAGCAGCTACCCTCCAGGGCTCCGGAATCAGCCCCAGCATTTT	CASSYPPGLRNQPQHF
-	-	TRBV18	TRBJ1-1	TGTGCCAGCTCACCTCGAGCTGCTGAAGCTTTCTTT	CASSPRAAEAFF
-	-	TRBV18	TRBJ2-2	TGTGCCAGCTCAAAAGACAGAGTTTCGAACACCGGGGAGCTGTTTTTT	CASSKDRVSNTGELFF
-	TRBD1	TRBV2	TRBJ1-5	TGTGCCAGCAAGGGACAGGCCAATCAGCCCCAGCATTTT	CASKGQANQPQHF
-	-	TRBV14	TRBJ2-3	TGTGCCAGCAGCCAAGGAGGGGGACCTCGCGCAGATACGCAGTATTTT	CASSQGGGPRADTQYF
-	-	TRBV27	TRBJ2-7	TGTGCCAGCAGTTTAGGTCCTGAGACCTACGAGCAGTACTTC	CASSLGPETYEQYF
once	-	TRBV5-1	TRBJ2-2	TGCGCCAGCAGCTTGTATACTACTAACACCGGGGAGCTGTTTTTT	CASSLYTTNTGELFF
-	-	TRBV10-1	TRBJ2-3	TGCGCCAGCAGTGGAGGGGGTACGCAGTATTTT	CASSGGGTQYF
-	-	TRBV4-1	TRBJ1-2	TGCGCCAGCAGCCAAGATATGGCGGGGATCGGTGGTGGCTACACCTTC	CASSQDMAGIGGGYTF
-	TRBD1	TRBV3-1/TRBV3-2	TRBJ2-2	TGTGCCAGCAGCCGCCCACTACAGGGGGCAGGGACCGGGGAGCTGTTTTTT	CASSRPLQGAGTGELFF
-	-	TRBV2	TRBJ2-5	TGTGCCAGCAGTGACTGGCAGGGAGGCGAGACCCAGTACTTC	CASSDWQGGETQYF
-	-	TRBV29-1	TRBJ2-7	TGCAGCGTTGTGGGACAGCAGGGGGGTGAGCAGTACTTC	CSVVGQQGGEQYF
-	TRBD1	TRBV4-2	TRBJ1-2	TGTGCCAGCAGCCAAGAATGGACAGGGTTGTTTGGCTACACCTTC	CASSQEWTGLFGYTF
few	-	TRBV30	TRBJ1-2	TGTGCCTGGAGTGCCCGACCCGGGACTACCTATGGCTACACCTTC	CAWSARPGTTYGYTF
-	TRBD2	TRBV3-1/TRBV3-2	TRBJ2-1	TGTGCCAGCAGCCAAGAGGGGCTACTAGCGGGAGGATCCTACAATGAGCAGTTCTTC	CASSQEGLLAGGSYNEQFF
-	-	TRBV7-3	TRBJ2-1	TGTGCCAGCAGCCCCGTTACAGGGAACTCCTACAATGAGCAGTTCTTC	CASSPVTGNSYNEQFF
-	-	TRBV5-1	TRBJ2-5	TGCGCCAGCAGCTTTCAAAAAGAGACCCAGTACTTC	CASSFQKETQYF
-	-	TRBV9	TRBJ2-1	TGTGCCAGCAGCGCGTTCGGTAGAGCCCTATACAATGAGCAGTTCTTC	CASSAFGRALYNEQFF
-	-	TRBV5-6	TRBJ1-6	TGTGCCAGCAGCCTCAGATACGATAATTCACCCCTCCACTTT	CASSLRYDNSPLHF
-	-	TRBV28	TRBJ1-3	TGTGCCAGCAGTTTATACAGGTACACTTCTGGAAACACCATATATTTT	CASSLYRYTSGNTIYF
once	-	TRBV2	TRBJ2-7	TGTGCCAGCAGTCCTCACGCGATAAACGACGAGCAGTACTTC	CASSPHAINDEQYF
few	TRBD1	TRBV27	TRBJ2-7	TGTGCCAGCAGTCCCCCGGGACAGCCCTACGAGCAGTACTTC	CASSPPGQPYEQYF
-	TRBD1	TRBV6-5	TRBJ2-7	TGTGCCAGCAGCGGGACAGCCTACGGGGAGCAGTACTTC	CASSGTAYGEQYF
few	-	TRBV2	TRBJ2-3	TGTGCCAGCAGTGGAGAGCGGTCTCCCGATACGCAGTATTTT	CASSGERSPDTQYF
-	TRBD2	TRBV10-3	TRBJ2-3	TGTGCCATCAGTACTAGCGGGGTGGGAGATACGCAGTATTTT	CAISTSGVGDTQYF
-	TRBD1	TRBV5-1	TRBJ1-5	TGCGCCAGCAGCTTGTCGGGACAGCGCAATCAGCCCCAGCATTTT	CASSLSGQRNQPQHF
-	-	TRBV7-2	TRBJ2-1	TGTGCCAGCAGCTTAGAGGGGACAAACCCTAATGAGCAGTTCTTC	CASSLEGTNPNEQFF